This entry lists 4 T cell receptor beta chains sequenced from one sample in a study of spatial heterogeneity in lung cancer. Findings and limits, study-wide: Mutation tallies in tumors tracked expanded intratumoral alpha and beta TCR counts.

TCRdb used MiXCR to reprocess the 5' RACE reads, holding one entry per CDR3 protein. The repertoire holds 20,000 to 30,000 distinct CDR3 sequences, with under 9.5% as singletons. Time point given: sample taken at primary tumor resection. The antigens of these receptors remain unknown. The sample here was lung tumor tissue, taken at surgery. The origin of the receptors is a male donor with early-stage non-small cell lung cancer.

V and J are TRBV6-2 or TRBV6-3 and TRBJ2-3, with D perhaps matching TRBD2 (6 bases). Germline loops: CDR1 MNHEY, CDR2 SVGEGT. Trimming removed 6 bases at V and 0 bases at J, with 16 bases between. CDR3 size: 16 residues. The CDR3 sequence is CASRPRLVRSTDTQYF. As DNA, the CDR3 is TGTGCCAGCAGACCCCGACTAGTCCGGAGCACAGATACGCAGTATTTT.

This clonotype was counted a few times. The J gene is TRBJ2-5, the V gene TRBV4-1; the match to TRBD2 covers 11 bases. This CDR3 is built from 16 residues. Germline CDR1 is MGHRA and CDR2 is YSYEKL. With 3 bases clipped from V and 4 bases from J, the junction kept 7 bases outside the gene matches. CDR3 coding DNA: TGCGCCAGCAGCCAGGGTAGCGGGGGGGCAGCAGAGACCCAGTACTTC. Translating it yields CASSQGSGGAAETQYF.

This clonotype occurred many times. The CDR3 is CASSLAQGNSPLHF. For the CDR3, the DNA is TGTGCCAGCAGCTTAGCGCAGGGAAATTCACCCCTCCACTTT. This sequence joins TRBV7-6 and TRBJ1-6, with D maybe TRBD1 (5 bases). V gave up 0 bases and J gave up 7 bases, with 7 bases separating them. Germline V gene lookup returns CDR1 SGHVS and CDR2 FNYEAQ. This CDR3 comprises 14 residues.

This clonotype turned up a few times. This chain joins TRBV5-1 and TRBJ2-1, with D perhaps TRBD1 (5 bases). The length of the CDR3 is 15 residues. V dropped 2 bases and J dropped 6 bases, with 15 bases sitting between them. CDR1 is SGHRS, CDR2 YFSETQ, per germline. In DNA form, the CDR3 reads TGCGCCAGCAGCTTCCAGGGCGAGTATGGCAATGAGCAGTTCTTC. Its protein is CASSFQGEYGNEQFF.